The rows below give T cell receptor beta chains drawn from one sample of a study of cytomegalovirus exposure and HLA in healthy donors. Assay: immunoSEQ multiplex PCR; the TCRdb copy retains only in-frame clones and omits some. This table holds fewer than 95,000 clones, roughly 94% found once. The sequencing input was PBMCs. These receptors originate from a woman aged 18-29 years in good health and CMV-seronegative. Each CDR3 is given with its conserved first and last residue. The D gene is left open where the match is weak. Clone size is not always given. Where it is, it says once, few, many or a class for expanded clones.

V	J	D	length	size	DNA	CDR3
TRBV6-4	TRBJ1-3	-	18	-	TGTGCCAGCAGTGATAGCATAAGGGCAGGGTTCTCTGGAAACACCATATATTTT	CASSDSIRAGFSGNTIYF
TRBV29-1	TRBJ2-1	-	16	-	TGCAGCGTTGAGTCCGGGTGGTACACCTCCTACAATGAGCAGTTCTTC	CSVESGWYTSYNEQFF
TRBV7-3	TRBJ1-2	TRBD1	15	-	TGTGCCAGCAGCCCATCCCAAGACAGGGGGTATGGCTACACCTTC	CASSPSQDRGYGYTF
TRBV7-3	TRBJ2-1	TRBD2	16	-	TGTGCCAGCAGCATCAGAGGCGGGGGGCAGGGAAATGAGCAGTTCTTC	CASSIRGGGQGNEQFF
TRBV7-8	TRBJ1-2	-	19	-	TGTGCCAGCAGCTTAGCCCTTTTTATCGGAGGGCCGACTAACTATGGCTACACCTTC	CASSLALFIGGPTNYGYTF
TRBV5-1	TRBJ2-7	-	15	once	TGCGCCAGCAGCCCGACGAGGGACACCACCTACGAGCAGTACTTC	CASSPTRDTTYEQYF
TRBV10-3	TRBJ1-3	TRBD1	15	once	TGTGCCATCAGTGATAGGGACAGGTCTCGAAACACCATATATTTT	CAISDRDRSRNTIYF
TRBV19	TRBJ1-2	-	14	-	TGTGCCAGTAGTATACTTGGGGGCGTCTATGGCTACACCTTC	CASSILGGVYGYTF
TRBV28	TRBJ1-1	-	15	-	TGTGCCAGCAGTCCTCCTATTGTCTTGAACACTGAAGCTTTCTTT	CASSPPIVLNTEAFF
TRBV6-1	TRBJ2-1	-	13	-	TGTGCCAGCAGGGCTTTCAGGGACAATGAGCAGTTCTTC	CASRAFRDNEQFF
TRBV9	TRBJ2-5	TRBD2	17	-	TGTGCCAGCAGCGTAGGGACTAGCGGGGGGACAAAAGAGACCCAGTACTTC	CASSVGTSGGTKETQYF
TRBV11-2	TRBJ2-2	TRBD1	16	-	TGTGCCAGCAGCTTAGGGACAGGGGGCTTTGGCGGGGAGCTGTTTTTT	CASSLGTGGFGGELFF
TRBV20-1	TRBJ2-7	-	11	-	TGCAGCCCAGGCCTCTCCTACGAGCAGTACTTC	CSPGLSYEQYF
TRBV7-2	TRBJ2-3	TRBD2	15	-	TGTGCCAGCATCACAGCGGGGTTGTACACAGATACGCAGTATTTT	CASITAGLYTDTQYF
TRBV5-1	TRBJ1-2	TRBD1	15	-	TGCGCCAGCAGCACCGGGACAGCTTTTAACTATGGCTACACCTTC	CASSTGTAFNYGYTF
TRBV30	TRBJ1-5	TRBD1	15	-	TGTGCCTGGAGTCTGACCGGGACAGTTAATCAGCCCCAGCATTTT	CAWSLTGTVNQPQHF
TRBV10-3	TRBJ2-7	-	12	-	TGTGCCACAAGGACGGACACCTACGAGCAGTACTTC	CATRTDTYEQYF
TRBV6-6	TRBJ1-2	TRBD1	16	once	TGTGCCAGCCGCCACAGGACAGGACTTCTGGCTTATGGCTACACCTTC	CASRHRTGLLAYGYTF
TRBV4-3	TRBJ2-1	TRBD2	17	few	TGCGCCAGCAGCAACCGAGGTAGCGGGGAACCCTACAATGAGCAGTTCTTC	CASSNRGSGEPYNEQFF
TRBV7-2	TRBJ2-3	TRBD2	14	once	TGTGCCAGCTCAGGTGGCGGGGGGGCTGATACGCAGTATTTT	CASSGGGGADTQYF
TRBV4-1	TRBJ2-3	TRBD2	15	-	TGCGCCAGCAGCCCCACTAGCGGGGGAACAGATACGCAGTATTTT	CASSPTSGGTDTQYF
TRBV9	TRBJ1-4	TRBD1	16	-	TGTGCCAGCAGCGTAGCCGGTGGGACAGCAAATGAAAAACTGTTTTTT	CASSVAGGTANEKLFF
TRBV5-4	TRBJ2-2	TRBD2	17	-	TGTGCCAGCAGCCCGGCCGGGACTAGCGGGACCACCGGGGAGCTGTTTTTT	CASSPAGTSGTTGELFF
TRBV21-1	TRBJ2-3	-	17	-	TGTGCCAGCAGCCTGAGGTGGCAGGGGGCCGTAGTAGATACGCAGTATTTT	CASSLRWQGAVVDTQYF
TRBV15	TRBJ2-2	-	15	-	TGTGCCACCAGTAAAGGGGGGGGGAACACCGGGGAGCTGTTTTTT	CATSKGGGNTGELFF
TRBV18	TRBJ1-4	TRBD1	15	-	TGTGCCAGCTCACCAATGACAGGGACTAATGAAAAACTGTTTTTT	CASSPMTGTNEKLFF
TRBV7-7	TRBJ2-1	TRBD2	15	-	TGTGCTAGCAGCTTAGCGGGGGGGTTCGACAATGAGCAGTTCTTC	CASSLAGGFDNEQFF
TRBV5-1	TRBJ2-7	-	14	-	TGCGCCAGCAGCTTGACAGGGTACTCCTACGAGCAGTACTTC	CASSLTGYSYEQYF
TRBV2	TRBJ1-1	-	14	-	TGTGCCAGCACCCCGGGGGTTAGGGGCACTGAAGCTTTCTTT	CASTPGVRGTEAFF
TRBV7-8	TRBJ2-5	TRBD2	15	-	TGTGCCAGCAGCTCTAGCGGGGGGGTTCAAGAGACCCAGTACTTC	CASSSSGGVQETQYF
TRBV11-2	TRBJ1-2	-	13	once	TGTGCCAGCAGCTTAGACGCGGACTATGGCTACACCTTC	CASSLDADYGYTF
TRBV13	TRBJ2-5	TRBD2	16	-	TGTGCCAGCAGCCAACGGACTAGCGGGGTCCTGGGGACCCAGTACTTC	CASSQRTSGVLGTQYF
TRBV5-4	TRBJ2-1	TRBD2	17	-	TGTGCCAGCAGCCCGGGGACTAGCGGGGTTCTACGGAATGAGCAGTTCTTC	CASSPGTSGVLRNEQFF
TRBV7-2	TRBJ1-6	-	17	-	TGTGCCAGCAGCTATGGGGGCGGGAGGACCTATAATTCACCCCTCCACTTT	CASSYGGGRTYNSPLHF
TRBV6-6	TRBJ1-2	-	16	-	TGTGCCAGCAGGGACCAAACAGGGAAAGGAAACTATGGCTACACCTTC	CASRDQTGKGNYGYTF
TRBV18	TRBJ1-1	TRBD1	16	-	TGTGCCAGCTCAAGAAGACAGGGAAACGTGAACACTGAAGCTTTCTTT	CASSRRQGNVNTEAFF
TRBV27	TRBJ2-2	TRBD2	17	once	TGTGCCAGCAGCCGACGGACTAGCGGCACGAACACCGGGGAGCTGTTTTTT	CASSRRTSGTNTGELFF
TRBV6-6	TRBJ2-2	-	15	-	TGTGCCAGCAGTTACTCGGTCGGGGGTCTCGGGGAGCTGTTTTTT	CASSYSVGGLGELFF
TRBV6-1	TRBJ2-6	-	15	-	TGTGCCAGCGCGCAACTTAACTCTGGGGCCAACGTCCTGACTTTC	CASAQLNSGANVLTF
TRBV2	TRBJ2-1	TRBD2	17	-	TGTGCCAGCAGTGAAAGGACTAGCGGGGGGGCGGGGAATGAGCAGTTCTTC	CASSERTSGGAGNEQFF
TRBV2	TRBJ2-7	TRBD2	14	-	TGTGCCAGCGGATCAGGGCGGGGGGCCTACGAGCAGTACTTC	CASGSGRGAYEQYF
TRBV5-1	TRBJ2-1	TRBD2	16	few	TGCGCCAGCAGCCTAAGGGCTAGCGGGGTCTACAATGAGCAGTTCTTC	CASSLRASGVYNEQFF
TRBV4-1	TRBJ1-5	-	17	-	TGCGCCAGCAGCCAAGTCGGACGGGGGGCAAGCAATCAGCCCCAGCATTTT	CASSQVGRGASNQPQHF
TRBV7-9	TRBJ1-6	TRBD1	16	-	TGTGCCAGCGACCCAGTCACAGGACAGGGGGGTTCACCCCTCCACTTT	CASDPVTGQGGSPLHF
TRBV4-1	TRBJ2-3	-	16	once	TGCGCCAGCAGCCAAGTTTTTCAGCGTACCACAGATACGCAGTATTTT	CASSQVFQRTTDTQYF
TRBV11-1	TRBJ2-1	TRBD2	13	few	TGTGCCAGCAGCCGGGGACTAGCGGGGGCCCAGTTCTTC	CASSRGLAGAQFF
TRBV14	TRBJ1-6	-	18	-	TGTGCCAGCAGCCGAGCGGGCCTCGCAAGCTCCTATAATTCACCCCTCCACTTT	CASSRAGLASSYNSPLHF
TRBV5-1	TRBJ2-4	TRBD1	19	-	TGCGCCAGCAGCTCGACAGGGTTAGGGGAACGCGTAGCCAAAAACATTCAGTACTTC	CASSSTGLGERVAKNIQYF
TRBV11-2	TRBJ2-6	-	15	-	TGTGCCAGCAGCTCCCAGTCGGGTGGGGCCAACGTCCTGACTTTC	CASSSQSGGANVLTF
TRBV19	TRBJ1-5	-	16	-	TGTGCCAGTAGTATAGCGTTGCGTGTAGGGGGTCAGCCCCAGCATTTT	CASSIALRVGGQPQHF